This TCR beta chain was captured by sequencing in a study of PD-1 blockade in classical Hodgkin lymphoma. Data came from immunoSEQ multiplex PCR; TCRdb stores just in-frame clones and leaves some out. The sample shows more than 10,000 clones, about nine tenths of them seen only once. Study-wide results and caveats: The authors excluded patients who started nivolumab under 1 year after ASCT. A significant rise in TCR diversity was seen by C4D1 for CD4+ cells but not for CD8+ cells.

The time point was: cycle 4 day 1 (C4D1), after about 6 weeks of nivolumab. Every patient experienced relapse after autologous stem cell transplantation, and brentuximab vedotin exposure varied. Magnetic negative selection purified CD4+ T cells from thawed PBMCs. Progressive disease, partial response or complete response was each patient's best response. Turning to this clone: The antigen remains unidentified.

The sample here was CD4+ T cells from blood, taken before the fourth cycle of nivolumab. The sequence came from a human donor with classical Hodgkin lymphoma.

The DNA of the CDR3 is TGTGCCAGCAGCTTAACGTCGGCTAGTAGTGAGACCCAGTACTTC. This codes for CASSLTSASSETQYF. V usage is TRBV7-3 and J usage is TRBJ2-5; D unresolved. The V end was cut by 0 bases, the J end by 5 bases, with 13 bases between. This CDR3 has 15 residues. Germline lookup yields CDR1 SGHTA and CDR2 FQGTGA.